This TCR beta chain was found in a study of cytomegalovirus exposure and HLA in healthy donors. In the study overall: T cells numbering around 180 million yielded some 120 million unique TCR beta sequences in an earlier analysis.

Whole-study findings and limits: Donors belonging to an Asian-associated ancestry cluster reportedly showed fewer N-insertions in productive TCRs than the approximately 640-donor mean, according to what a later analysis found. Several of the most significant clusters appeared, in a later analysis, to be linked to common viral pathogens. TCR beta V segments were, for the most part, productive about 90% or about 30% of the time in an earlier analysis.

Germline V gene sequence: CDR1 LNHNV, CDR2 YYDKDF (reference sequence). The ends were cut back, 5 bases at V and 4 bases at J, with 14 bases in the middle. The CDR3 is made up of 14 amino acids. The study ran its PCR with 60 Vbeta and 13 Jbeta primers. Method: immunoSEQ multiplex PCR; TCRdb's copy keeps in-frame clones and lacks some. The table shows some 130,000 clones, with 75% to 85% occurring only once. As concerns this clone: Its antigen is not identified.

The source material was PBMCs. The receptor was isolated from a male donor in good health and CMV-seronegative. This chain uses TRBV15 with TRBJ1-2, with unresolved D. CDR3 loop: CATSDRDIVYGYTF. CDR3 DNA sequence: TGTGCCACCAGCGACCGGGATATAGTCTATGGCTACACCTTC.